This T cell receptor beta chain was sequenced for a study of blood T cells in healthy people across ages. On the study more broadly: Using template switching, researchers captured about one barcoded beta molecule for each two T cells.

Remarks on this clonotype: Its antigen is unidentified.

Findings of the study overall: It was the long-lived donors that had more naive CD4+ cells and higher diversity than aged donors. Naive T cell percentage and TCR beta diversity correlated strongly.

CDR1 and CDR2 from the germline V gene are SGHVS and FQNEAQ. CDR3 size: 15 residues. V shed 6 bases and J 9 bases; nucleotides not matched to a gene: 12. Each sample gave at least 7 million isolated PBMCs. Together with a sample-barcoded 5' primer, a J-beta primer mix was included in a second PCR lasting about 7 to 12 cycles. A single record per CDR3 protein comes from TCRdb applying MiXCR to the 5' RACE reads. The sample records about 830,000 distinct CDR3 sequences, less than 80% being singletons. The chain joins TRBV7-8 to TRBJ2-2; TRBD1 matches at 8 bases. The origin of this receptor is a man in his thirties or forties in good health. Sequenced: blood. As DNA, the CDR3 is TGTGCCAGCAGTCCGGACAGGGCTTTTTTCCGGGAGCTGTTTTTT. This translates into CASSPDRAFFRELFF.